In this sample, the clone carrying this T cell receptor beta chain turned up a few times. The target antigen is unknown. This CDR3 region has 15 residues. The J segment lost 4 bases and the V segment lost 4 bases, leaving 8 bases of the junction unmatched. From germline, CDR1 is SGHRS and CDR2 YFSETQ. The data were obtained in a study of T-cell reconstitution after alpha-beta-depleted transplantation in children. Study-level points and caveats: At day 60, the high TCRbeta diversity found in some patients originated from recipient T cells and thymic progenitors that had survived. Two months or so post-transplant, alpha-beta T cells reportedly derived from several hundred expanded graft clones.

Unique molecular identifiers were incorporated when the TCRbeta library was constructed. TCRdb redid the calling of the PCR reads with MiXCR, one entry per CDR3 protein. The sample has approximately 150,000 distinct CDR3 sequences, more than 8% seen once. The input for sequencing was PBMCs, mostly from graft donor cells, taken 180 days after TCRalphabeta/CD19-depleted stem cell transplant. This receptor was identified in a female patient aged 2 to 10 who had a stem cell transplant for congenital amegakaryocytic thrombocytopenia, so the T cells may come from the graft donor. This sequence joins TRBV5-1 and TRBJ1-2; 9 nucleotides match TRBD1. CDR3 residues: CASSLQTGGSYGYTF. CDR3 bases: TGCGCCAGCAGCCTTCAGACAGGGGGATCCTATGGCTACACCTTC.